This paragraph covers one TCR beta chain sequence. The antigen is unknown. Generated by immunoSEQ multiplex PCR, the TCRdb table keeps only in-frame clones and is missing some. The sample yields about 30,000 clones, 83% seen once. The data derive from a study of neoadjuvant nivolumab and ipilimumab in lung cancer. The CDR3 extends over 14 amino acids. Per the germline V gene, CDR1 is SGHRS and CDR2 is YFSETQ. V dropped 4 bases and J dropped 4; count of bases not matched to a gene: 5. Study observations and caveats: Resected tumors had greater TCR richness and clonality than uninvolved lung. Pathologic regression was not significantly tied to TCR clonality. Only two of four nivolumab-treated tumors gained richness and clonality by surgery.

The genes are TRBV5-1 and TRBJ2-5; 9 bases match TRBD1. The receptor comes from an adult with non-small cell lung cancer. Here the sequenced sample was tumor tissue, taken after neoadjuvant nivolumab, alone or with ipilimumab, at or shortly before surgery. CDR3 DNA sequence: TGCGCCAGCAGCCAAGGGACAGGGCGAGAGACCCAGTACTTC. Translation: CASSQGTGRETQYF.